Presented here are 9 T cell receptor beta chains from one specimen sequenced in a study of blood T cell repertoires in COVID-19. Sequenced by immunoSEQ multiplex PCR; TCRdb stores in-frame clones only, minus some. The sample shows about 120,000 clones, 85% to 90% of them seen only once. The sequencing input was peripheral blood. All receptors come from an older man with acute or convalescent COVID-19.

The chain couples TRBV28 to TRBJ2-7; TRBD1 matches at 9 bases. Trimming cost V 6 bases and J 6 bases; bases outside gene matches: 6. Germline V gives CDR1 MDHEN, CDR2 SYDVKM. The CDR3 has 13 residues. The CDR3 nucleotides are TGTGCCAGCAGGGGGACAGGGAGGGGCGAGCAGTACTTC. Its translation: CASRGTGRGEQYF.

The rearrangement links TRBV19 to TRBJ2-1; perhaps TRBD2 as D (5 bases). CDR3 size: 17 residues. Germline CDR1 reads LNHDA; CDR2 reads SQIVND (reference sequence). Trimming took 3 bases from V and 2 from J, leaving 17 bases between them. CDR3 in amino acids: CASSIPQDGGTYNEQFF. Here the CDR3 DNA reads TGTGCCAGTAGTATCCCTCAAGACGGAGGCACCTACAATGAGCAGTTCTTC.

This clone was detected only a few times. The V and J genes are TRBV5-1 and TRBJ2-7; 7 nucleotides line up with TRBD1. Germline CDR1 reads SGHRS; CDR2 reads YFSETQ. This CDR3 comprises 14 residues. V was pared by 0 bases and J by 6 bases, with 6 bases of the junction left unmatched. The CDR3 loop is CASSLEGQLVEQYF. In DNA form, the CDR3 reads TGCGCCAGCAGCTTGGAGGGACAGCTGGTCGAGCAGTACTTC.

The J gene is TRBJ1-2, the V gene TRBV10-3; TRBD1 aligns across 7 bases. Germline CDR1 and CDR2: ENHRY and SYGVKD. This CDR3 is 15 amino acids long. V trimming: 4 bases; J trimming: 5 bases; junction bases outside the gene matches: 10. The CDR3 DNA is TGTGCCATCAGTGCAGCAACCGGGACAGCGTATGGCTACACCTTC. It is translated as CAISAATGTAYGYTF.

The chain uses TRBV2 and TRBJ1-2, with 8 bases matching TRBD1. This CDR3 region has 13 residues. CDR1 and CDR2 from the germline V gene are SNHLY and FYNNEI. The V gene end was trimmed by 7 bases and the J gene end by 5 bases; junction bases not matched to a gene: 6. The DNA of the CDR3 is TGTGCCAGCACTGGACAGGGTCTTTATGGCTACACCTTC. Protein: CASTGQGLYGYTF.

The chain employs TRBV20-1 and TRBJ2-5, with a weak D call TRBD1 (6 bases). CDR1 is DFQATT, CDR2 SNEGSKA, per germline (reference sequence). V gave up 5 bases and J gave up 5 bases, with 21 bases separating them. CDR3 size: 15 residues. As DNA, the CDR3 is TGCAGTGCTGGTGATCGAAACAGGGTCCGGGAGACCCAGTACTTC. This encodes CSAGDRNRVRETQYF.

The CDR3 bases are TGCGCCAGCGATGTGGAGGGCACAGATACGCAGTATTTT. It encodes CASDVEGTDTQYF. V and J are TRBV5-1 and TRBJ2-3; possible D gene TRBD2, 5 bases. The CDR3 loop spans 13 amino acids. The germline CDR1 and CDR2 sequences are SGHRS and YFSETQ. Trimming pared 7 bases from V and 1 base from J, leaving 10 bases between.

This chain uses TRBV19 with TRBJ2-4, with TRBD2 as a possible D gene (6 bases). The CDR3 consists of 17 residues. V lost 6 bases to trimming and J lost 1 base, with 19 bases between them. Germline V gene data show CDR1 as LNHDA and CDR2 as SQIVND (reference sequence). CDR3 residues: CASRGLSVPGAKNIQYF. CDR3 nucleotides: TGTGCCAGTAGGGGACTGTCGGTCCCGGGGGCCAAAAACATTCAGTACTTC. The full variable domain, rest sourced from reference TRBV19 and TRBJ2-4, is DGGITQSPKYLFRKEGQNVTLSCEQNLNHDAMYWYRQDPGQGLRLIYYSQIVNDFQKGDIAEGYSVSREKKESFPLTVTSAQKNPTAFYLCASRGLSVPGAKNIQYFGAGTRLSVL.

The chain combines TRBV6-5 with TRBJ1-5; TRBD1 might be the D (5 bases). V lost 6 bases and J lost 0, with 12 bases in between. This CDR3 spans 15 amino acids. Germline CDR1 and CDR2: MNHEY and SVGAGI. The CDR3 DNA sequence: TGTGCCAGCAGGCGGGACCTGAATAGCAATCAGCCCCAGCATTTT. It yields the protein CASRRDLNSNQPQHF.